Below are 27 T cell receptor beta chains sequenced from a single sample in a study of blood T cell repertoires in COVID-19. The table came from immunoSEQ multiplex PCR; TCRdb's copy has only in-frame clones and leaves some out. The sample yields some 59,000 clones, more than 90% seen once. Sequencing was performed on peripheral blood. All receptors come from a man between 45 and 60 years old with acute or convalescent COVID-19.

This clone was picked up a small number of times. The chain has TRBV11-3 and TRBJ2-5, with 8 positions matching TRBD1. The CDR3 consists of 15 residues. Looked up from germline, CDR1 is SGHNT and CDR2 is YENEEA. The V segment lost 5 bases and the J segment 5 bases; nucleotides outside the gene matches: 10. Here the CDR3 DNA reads TGTGCCAGCAGCCGAGGGACAGGAGGTTGGGAGACCCAGTACTTC. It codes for CASSRGTGGWETQYF.

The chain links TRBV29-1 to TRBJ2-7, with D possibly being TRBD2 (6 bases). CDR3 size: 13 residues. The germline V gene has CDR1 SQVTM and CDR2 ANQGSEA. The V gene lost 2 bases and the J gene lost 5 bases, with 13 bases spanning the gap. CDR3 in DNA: TGCAGCGTTGAACGGGGGTCTCGCGACGAGCAGTACTTC. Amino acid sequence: CSVERGSRDEQYF.

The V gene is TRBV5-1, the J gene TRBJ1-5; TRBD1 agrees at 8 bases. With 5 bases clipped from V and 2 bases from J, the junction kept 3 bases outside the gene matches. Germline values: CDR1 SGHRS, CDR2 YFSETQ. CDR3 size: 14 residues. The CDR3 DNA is TGCGCCAGCAGGCCGGGACAGGGCAATCAGCCCCAGCATTTT. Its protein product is CASRPGQGNQPQHF.

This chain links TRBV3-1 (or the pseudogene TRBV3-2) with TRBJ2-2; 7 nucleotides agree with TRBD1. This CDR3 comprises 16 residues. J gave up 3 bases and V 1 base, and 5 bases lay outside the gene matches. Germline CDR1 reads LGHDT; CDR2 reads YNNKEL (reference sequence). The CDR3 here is CASSQVTGMDTGELFF. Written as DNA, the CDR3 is TGTGCCAGCAGCCAAGTGACAGGGATGGACACCGGGGAGCTGTTTTTT.

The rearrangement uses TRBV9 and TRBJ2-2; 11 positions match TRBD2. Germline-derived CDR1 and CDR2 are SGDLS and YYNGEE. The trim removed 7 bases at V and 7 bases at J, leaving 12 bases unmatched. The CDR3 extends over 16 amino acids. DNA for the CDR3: TGTGCCAGCGGGTTGACTAGCGGGACATTGGGCGGGGAGCTGTTTTTT. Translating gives CASGLTSGTLGGELFF.

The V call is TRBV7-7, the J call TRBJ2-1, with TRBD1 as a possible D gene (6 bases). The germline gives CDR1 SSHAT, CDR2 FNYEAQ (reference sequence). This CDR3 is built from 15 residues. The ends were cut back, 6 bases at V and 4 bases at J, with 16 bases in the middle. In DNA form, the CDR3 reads TGTGCCAGCAGTTTTACCCGGGACATATACAATGAGCAGTTCTTC. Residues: CASSFTRDIYNEQFF. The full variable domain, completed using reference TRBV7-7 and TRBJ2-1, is GAGVSQSPRYKVTKRGQDVTLRCDPISSHATLYWYQQALGQGPEFLTYFNYEAQPDKSGLPSDRFSAERPEGSISTLTIQRTEQRDSAMYRCASSFTRDIYNEQFFGPGTRLTVL.

The CDR3 is CATSDPPQAAGYTF. The CDR3 coding sequence is TGTGCCACCAGTGATCCCCCGCAGGCCGCTGGCTACACCTTC. The J gene is TRBJ1-2, the V gene TRBV24-1, with unresolved D. Germline V gives CDR1 KGHDR, CDR2 SFDVKD. This CDR3 contains 14 residues. The ends were cut back, 3 bases at V and 7 bases at J, with 14 bases in the middle.

The CDR3 loop is CATSDSDTGELFF. The CDR3 nucleotides read TGTGCCACCAGTGATTCTGACACCGGGGAGCTGTTTTTT. The chain has TRBV24-1 and TRBJ2-2; no clear D. V was shortened by 2 bases and J by 3 bases, with 3 bases between the two germline ends. This CDR3 is built from 13 residues. The germline CDR1 and CDR2 sequences are KGHDR and SFDVKD.

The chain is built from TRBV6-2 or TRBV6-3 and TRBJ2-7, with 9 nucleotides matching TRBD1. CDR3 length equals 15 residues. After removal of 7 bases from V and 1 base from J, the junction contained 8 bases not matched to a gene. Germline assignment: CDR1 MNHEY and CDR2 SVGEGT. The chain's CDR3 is CASTPGGQGSYEQYF. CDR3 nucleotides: TGTGCCAGCACCCCCGGCGGACAGGGGTCCTACGAGCAGTACTTC.

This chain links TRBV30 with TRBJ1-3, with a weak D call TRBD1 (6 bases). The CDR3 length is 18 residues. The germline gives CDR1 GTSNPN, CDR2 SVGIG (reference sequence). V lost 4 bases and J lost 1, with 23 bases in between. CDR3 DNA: TGTGCCTGGAATAAAGACAGGACCAGTGGAGGATCTGGAAACACCATATATTTT. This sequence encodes CAWNKDRTSGGSGNTIYF. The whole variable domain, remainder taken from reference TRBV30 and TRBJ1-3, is SQTIHQWPATLVQPVGSPLSLECTVEGTSNPNLYWYRQAAGRGLQLLFYSVGIGQISSEVPQNLSASRPQDRQFILSSKKLLLSDSGFYLCAWNKDRTSGGSGNTIYFGEGSWLTVV.

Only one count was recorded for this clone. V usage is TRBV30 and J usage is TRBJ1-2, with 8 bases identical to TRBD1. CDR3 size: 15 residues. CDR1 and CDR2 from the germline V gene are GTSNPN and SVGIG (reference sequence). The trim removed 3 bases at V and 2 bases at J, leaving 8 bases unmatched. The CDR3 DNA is TGTGCCTGGAGGCAGGGACAGGCGGGAAACTATGGCTACACCTTC. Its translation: CAWRQGQAGNYGYTF.

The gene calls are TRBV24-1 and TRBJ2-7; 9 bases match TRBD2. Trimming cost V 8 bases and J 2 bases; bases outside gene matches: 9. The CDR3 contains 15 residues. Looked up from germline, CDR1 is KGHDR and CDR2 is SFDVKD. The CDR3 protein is CATTTGLAPPYEQYF. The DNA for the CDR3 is TGTGCCACCACTACCGGACTAGCGCCGCCCTACGAGCAGTACTTC.

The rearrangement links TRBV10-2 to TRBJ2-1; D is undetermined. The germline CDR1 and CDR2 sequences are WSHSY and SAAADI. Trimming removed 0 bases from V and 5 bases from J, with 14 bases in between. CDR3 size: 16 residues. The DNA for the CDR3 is TGCGCCAGCAGTGAGTCTGGCAGGTTAACTCACAATGAGCAGTTCTTC. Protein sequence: CASSESGRLTHNEQFF.

The CDR3 spells CASSLGARFGAGNTIYF. CDR3 nucleotide sequence: TGTGCCAGCAGCTTAGGGGCCCGTTTCGGGGCTGGAAACACCATATATTTT. The J gene is TRBJ1-3, the V gene TRBV7-2; D is unclear. CDR1 and CDR2 (germline): SGHTA, FQGNSA. Trimming took 1 base from V and 2 from J, leaving 15 bases between them. CDR3 size: 17 residues.

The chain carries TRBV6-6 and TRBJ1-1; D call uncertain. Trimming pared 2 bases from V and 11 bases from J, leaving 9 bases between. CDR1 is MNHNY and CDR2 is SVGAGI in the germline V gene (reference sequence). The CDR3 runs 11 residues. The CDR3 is CASSYVGEAFF. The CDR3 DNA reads TGTGCCAGCAGTTACGTCGGGGAGGCTTTCTTT.

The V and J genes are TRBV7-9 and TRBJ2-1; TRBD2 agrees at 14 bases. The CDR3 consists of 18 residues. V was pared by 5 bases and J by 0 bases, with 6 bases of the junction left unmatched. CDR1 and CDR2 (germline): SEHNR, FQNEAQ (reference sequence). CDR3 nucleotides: TGTGCCAGCAGCCCCCTTGGACTAGCGGGAGGCTCCTACAATGAGCAGTTCTTC. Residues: CASSPLGLAGGSYNEQFF.

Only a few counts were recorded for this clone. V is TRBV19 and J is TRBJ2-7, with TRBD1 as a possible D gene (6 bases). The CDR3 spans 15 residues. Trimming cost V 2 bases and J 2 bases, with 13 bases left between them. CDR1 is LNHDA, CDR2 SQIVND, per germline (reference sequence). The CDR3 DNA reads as TGTGCCAGTAGTATAAAACTACAGGGAGCCTACGAGCAGTACTTC. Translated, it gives CASSIKLQGAYEQYF.

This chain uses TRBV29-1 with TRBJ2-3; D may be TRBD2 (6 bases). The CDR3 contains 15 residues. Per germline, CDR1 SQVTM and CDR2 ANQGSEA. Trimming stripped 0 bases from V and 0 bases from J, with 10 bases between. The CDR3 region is CSVEDNGRSTDTQYF. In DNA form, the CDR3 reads TGCAGCGTTGAAGATAACGGGAGAAGCACAGATACGCAGTATTTT.

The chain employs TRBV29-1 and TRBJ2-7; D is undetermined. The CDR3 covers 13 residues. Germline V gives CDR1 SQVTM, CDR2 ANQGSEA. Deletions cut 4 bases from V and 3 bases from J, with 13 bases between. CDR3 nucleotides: TGCAGCGTTGTCTGGAGTGAGATCTACGAGCAGTACTTC. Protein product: CSVVWSEIYEQYF.

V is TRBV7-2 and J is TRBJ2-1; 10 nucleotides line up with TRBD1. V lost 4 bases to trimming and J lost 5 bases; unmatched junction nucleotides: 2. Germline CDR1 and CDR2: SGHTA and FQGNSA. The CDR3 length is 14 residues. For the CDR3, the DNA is TGTGCCAGCAGCTCGGGACAGGGGAACAATGAGCAGTTCTTC. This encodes CASSSGQGNNEQFF.

The CDR3 region is CASSLALAGNEQYF. The CDR3 nucleotides are TGCGCCAGCAGTCTGGCGTTAGCGGGAAACGAGCAGTACTTC. The chain recombines TRBV5-1 with TRBJ2-7, with 8 bases lining up with TRBD2. V lost 5 bases and J lost 5; bases outside the gene matches: 9. The CDR3 is 14 amino acids. Germline CDR1 SGHRS, CDR2 YFSETQ.

The DNA of the CDR3 is TGTGCCAGCACCACAGGGGGCAACTATGGCTACACCTTC. This sequence encodes CASTTGGNYGYTF. V gene TRBV25-1 combines with J gene TRBJ1-2; 9 bases are a match to TRBD1. This CDR3 has 13 residues. The junction had 2 bases not matched to a gene; V was cut back by 7 bases and J by 2 bases. Germline V gene sequence: CDR1 MGHDK, CDR2 SYGVNS.

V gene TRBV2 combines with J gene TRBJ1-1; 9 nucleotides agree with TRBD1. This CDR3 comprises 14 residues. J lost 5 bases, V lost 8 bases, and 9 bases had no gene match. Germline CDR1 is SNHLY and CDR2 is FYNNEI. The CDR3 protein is CASGQTGQGTEAFF. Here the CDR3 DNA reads TGTGCCAGCGGACAAACGGGACAGGGAACTGAAGCTTTCTTT.

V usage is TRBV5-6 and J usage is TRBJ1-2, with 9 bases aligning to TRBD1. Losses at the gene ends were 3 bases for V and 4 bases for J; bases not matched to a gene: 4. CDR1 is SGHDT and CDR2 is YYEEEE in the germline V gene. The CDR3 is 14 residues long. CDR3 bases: TGTGCCAGCAGCTATCCGGACAGGGGCTATGGCTACACCTTC. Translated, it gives CASSYPDRGYGYTF. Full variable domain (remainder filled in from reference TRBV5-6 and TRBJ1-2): DAGVTQSPTHLIKTRGQQVTLRCSPKSGHDTVSWYQQALGQGPQFIFQYYEEEERQRGNFPDRFSGHQFPNYSSELNVNALLLGDSALYLCASSYPDRGYGYTFGSGTRLTVV.

This chain's CDR3 is CASRGGLINQPQHF. Written as DNA, the CDR3 is TGTGCCAGCCGGGGGGGACTGATCAATCAGCCCCAGCATTTT. This chain joins TRBV28 and TRBJ1-5, with D possibly being TRBD1 (5 bases). The CDR3 spans 14 residues. The V end lost 8 bases, the J end lost 3 bases, and 14 bases lay between the germline ends. Germline V CDR1 and CDR2: MDHEN, SYDVKM.

CDR3 bases: TGCGCCAGCAGCCAAGATCTTCTTCTTGGTACTAGGGTTTACGAGCAGTACTTC. Translated, it gives CASSQDLLLGTRVYEQYF. This chain links TRBV4-1 with TRBJ2-7; D is perhaps TRBD2 (5 bases). Germline CDR1 reads MGHRA; CDR2 reads YSYEKL. With 0 bases removed from V and 4 bases from J, the gap between germline ends came to 22 bases. The CDR3 has 18 amino acids.

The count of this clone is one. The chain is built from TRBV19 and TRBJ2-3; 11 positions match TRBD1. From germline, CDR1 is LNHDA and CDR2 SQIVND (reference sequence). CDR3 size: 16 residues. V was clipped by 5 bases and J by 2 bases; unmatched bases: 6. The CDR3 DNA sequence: TGTGCCAGTAGTCCAGGACAGGGGGCCTTCACAGATACGCAGTATTTT. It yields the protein CASSPGQGAFTDTQYF.